The clone carrying this T cell receptor (beta chain) came up a few times. Its antigen is as yet unknown. It was with unique molecular identifiers that the TCRbeta library was prepared. One entry per CDR3 protein results from TCRdb running MiXCR on the PCR reads. Of about 980,000 distinct CDR3 sequences listed, roughly 31% were seen once; the top ten hold about 28%. The record originates from a study of T-cell reconstitution after alpha-beta-depleted transplantation in children. General study points: After transplant, at about two months, alpha-beta T cells were reportedly derived from several hundred expanded graft clones. The study traced high day-60 TCRbeta diversity in some patients to surviving recipient T cells and thymic progenitors.

The sequence derives from a boy under two years old who had a stem cell transplant for SCID, so the T cells may come from the graft donor. The sample in question was PBMCs, mostly from graft donor cells, obtained 360 days after TCRalphabeta/CD19-depleted stem cell transplant.

CDR3 nucleotide sequence: TGTGCCAGCAGTTTGGGGGGGATCCGCGAGCAGTTCTTC. Amino acids: CASSLGGIREQFF. The J gene is TRBJ2-1, the V gene TRBV27; TRBD2 agrees at 7 bases. From germline, CDR1 is MNHEY and CDR2 SMNVEV (reference sequence). J was trimmed by 10 bases and V by 3 bases; bases with no gene match: 6. The CDR3 is 13 residues long.